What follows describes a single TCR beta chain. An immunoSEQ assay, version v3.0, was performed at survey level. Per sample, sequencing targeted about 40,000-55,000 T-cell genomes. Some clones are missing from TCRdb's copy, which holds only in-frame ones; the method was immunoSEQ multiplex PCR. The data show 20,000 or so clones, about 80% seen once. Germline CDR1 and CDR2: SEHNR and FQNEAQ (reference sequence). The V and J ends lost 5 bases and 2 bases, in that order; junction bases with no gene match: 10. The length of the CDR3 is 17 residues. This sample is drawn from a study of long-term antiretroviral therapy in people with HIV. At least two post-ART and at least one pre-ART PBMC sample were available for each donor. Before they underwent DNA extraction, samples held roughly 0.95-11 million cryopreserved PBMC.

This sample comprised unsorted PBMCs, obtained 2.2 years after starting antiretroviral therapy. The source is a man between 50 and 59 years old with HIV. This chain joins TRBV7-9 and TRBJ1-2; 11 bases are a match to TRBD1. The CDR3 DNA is TGTGCCAGCAGCATTCGGACAGGGGGCTTCCCGAACTATGGCTACACCTTC. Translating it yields CASSIRTGGFPNYGYTF.